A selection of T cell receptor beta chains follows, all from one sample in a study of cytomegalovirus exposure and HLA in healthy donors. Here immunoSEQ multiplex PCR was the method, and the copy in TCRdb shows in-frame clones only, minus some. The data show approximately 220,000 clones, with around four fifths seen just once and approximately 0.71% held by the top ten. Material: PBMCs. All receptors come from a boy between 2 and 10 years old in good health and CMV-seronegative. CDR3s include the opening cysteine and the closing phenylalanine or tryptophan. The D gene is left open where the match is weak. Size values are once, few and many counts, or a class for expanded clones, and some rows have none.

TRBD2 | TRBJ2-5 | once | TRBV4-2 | TGTGCCAGCAGCCAAGGGAGGAGGGACGGCGGGGGGGAGACCCAGTACTTC | CASSQGRRDGGGETQYF
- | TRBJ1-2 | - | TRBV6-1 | TGTGCCAGCAGTGGCGGGGCGGGAGAGGACTATGGCTACACCTTC | CASSGGAGEDYGYTF
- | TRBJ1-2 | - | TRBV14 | TGTGCCAGCAGCCATACATTGACAGGCGGCTACACCTTC | CASSHTLTGGYTF
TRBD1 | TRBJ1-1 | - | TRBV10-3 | TGTGCCATCAGTGGACAGGGTTTGAACACTGAAGCTTTCTTT | CAISGQGLNTEAFF
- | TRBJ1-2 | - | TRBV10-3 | TGTGCCATCAGTGACCCCGGACAGTATGGCTACACCTTC | CAISDPGQYGYTF
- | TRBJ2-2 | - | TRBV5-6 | TGTGCCAGCGGGCCTGGCGGGTCGAACACCGGGGAGCTGTTTTTT | CASGPGGSNTGELFF
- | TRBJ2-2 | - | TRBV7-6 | TGTGCCAGCAGCACCGGGAACGGGATCACGAACACCGGGGAGCTGTTTTTT | CASSTGNGITNTGELFF
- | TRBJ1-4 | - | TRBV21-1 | TGTGCCAGCAGCAAAAAGGGAGCAACTAATGAAAAACTGTTTTTT | CASSKKGATNEKLFF
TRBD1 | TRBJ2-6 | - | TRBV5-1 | TGCGCCAGCAGCTCCGGGACAGGGGACCGAGTCCTGACTTTC | CASSSGTGDRVLTF
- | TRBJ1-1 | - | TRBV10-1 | TGCGCCAGCAGTGAGTCGACGGGATGGGAGGAAGCTTTCTTT | CASSESTGWEEAFF
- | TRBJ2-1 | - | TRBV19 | TGTGCCAGTAGTATCGAGATGGGGGGATCCTACAATGAGCAGTTCTTC | CASSIEMGGSYNEQFF
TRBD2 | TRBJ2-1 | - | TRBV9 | TGTGCCAGCAGCCAGGGGGCTAGCGGGGGGGCGGATGAGCAGTTCTTC | CASSQGASGGADEQFF
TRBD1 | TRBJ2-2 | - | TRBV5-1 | TGCGCCAGCAGCTGGGCCAACTCCGGGACAGGGGGCACCGGGGAGCTGTTTTTT | CASSWANSGTGGTGELFF
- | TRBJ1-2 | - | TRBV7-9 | TGTGCCAGCAGCTTAGCAGGGGCAGGCGATGGCTACACCTTC | CASSLAGAGDGYTF
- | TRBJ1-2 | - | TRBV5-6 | TGTGCCAGCAGCTTACTTACCCTTAACTATGGCTACACCTTC | CASSLLTLNYGYTF
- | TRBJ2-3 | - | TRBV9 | TGTGCCAGCAGCGTTCTAGCGAGACCCACAGATACGCAGTATTTT | CASSVLARPTDTQYF
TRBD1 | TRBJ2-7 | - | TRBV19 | TGTGCCAGTAGTATGGCTCGACAGGGCTACTACGAGCAGTACTTC | CASSMARQGYYEQYF
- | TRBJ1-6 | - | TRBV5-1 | TGCGCCAGCAGCTTGACGGACAGCTATAATTCACCCCTCCACTTT | CASSLTDSYNSPLHF
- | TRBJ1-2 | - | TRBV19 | TGTGCCAGTAGTAAACCGAGGGACTTACGCCGGGCTAACTATGGCTACACCTTC | CASSKPRDLRRANYGYTF
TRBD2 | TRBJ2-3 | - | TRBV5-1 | TGCGCCAGCAGCTTGTTCGGCCAGCGGGAGTTGACAGATACGCAGTATTTT | CASSLFGQRELTDTQYF
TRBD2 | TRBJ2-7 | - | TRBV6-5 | TGTGCCAGCAGTCAAGCGGGGTTCGAGCAGTACTTC | CASSQAGFEQYF
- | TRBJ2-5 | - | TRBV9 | TGTGCCAGCAGCGTAGGCGGACAAGAGACCCAGTACTTC | CASSVGGQETQYF
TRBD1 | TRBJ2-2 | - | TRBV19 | TGTGCCAGTAGTGATGACAGGGCAAACACCGGGGAGCTGTTTTTT | CASSDDRANTGELFF
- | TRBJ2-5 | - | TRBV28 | TGTGCCAGCAGTTTCTTCCAGGGGTCCCAAGAGACCCAGTACTTC | CASSFFQGSQETQYF
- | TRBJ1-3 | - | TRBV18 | TGTGCCAGCTCAGGAGACAGATCTGGAAACACCATATATTTT | CASSGDRSGNTIYF
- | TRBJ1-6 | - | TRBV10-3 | TGTGCCATCAGTGAGTCTGGCAGGGGTAATTCACCCCTCCACTTT | CAISESGRGNSPLHF
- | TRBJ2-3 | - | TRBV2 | TGTGCCAGCGGGGACTTGGCCCGAGGCACAGATACGCAGTATTTT | CASGDLARGTDTQYF
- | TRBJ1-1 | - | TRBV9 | TGTGCCAGCAGCAGGACACTGAACACTGAAGCTTTCTTT | CASSRTLNTEAFF